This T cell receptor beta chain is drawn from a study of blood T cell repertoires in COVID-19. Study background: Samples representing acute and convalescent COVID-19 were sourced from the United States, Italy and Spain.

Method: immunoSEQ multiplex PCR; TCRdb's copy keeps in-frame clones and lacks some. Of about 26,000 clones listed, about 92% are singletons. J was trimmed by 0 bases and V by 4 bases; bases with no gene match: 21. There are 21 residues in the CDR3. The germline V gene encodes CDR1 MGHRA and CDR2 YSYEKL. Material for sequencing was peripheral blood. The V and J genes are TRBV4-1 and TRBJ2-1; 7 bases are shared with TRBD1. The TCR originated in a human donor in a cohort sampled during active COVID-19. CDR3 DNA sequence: TGCGCCAGCAGCCCCCCTTTGGGGACAGTGATGGTCCAAAGCTCCTACAATGAGCAGTTCTTC. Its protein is CASSPPLGTVMVQSSYNEQFF.